These 27 T cell receptor beta chains were all obtained from the same sample, sequenced in a study of OX40 agonist ivuxolimab in advanced cancers. Assay: immunoSEQ multiplex PCR; the TCRdb copy retains only in-frame clones and omits some. There are fewer than 85,000 clones in the sample; about 93% occur only once, and 0.4% to 0.55% lies in the top ten. Sequenced material: CD4+ or CD8+ T cells sorted from blood, taken in a trial of the OX40 agonist ivuxolimab. These receptors came from an adult with an advanced solid tumor such as melanoma, head and neck, liver or kidney cancer.

The rearrangement links TRBV5-1 to TRBJ2-7; D may be TRBD2 (5 bases). The CDR3 length is 13 residues. V was trimmed by 4 bases and J by 2 bases, leaving 10 bases between them. Germline CDR1 is SGHRS and CDR2 is YFSETQ. CDR3 in DNA: TGCGCCAGCAGCGAGGACGGGACCTACGAGCAGTACTTC. Its translation: CASSEDGTYEQYF.

The J gene is TRBJ2-7, the V gene TRBV7-6, with 10 bases aligning to TRBD1. In germline, CDR1 is SGHVS, CDR2 FNYEAQ. V lost 2 bases, J lost 4 bases, and 5 bases stayed unmatched. CDR3 length: 15 residues. Here the CDR3 reads CASSLTGQGSYEQYF. CDR3 sequence (DNA): TGTGCCAGCAGCTTAACGGGACAGGGGTCGTACGAGCAGTACTTC.

In its sample, this clone was seen once. The chain couples TRBV12-1 to TRBJ2-5. TRBV12-1 is reported as a pseudogene. The CDR3 extends over 14 amino acids. The CDR3 region is CASSFPPDRETQYF. The CDR3 coding sequence is TGTGCCAGCAGCTTCCCCCCGGACCGGGAGACCCAGTACTTC.

CDR3 nucleotide sequence: TGTGCCAGCAGTTTATCAGGGGGCTGGGATACGCAGTATTTT. This encodes CASSLSGGWDTQYF. The chain employs TRBV28 and TRBJ2-3; 8 nucleotides align to TRBD1. The CDR3 covers 14 residues. Germline-derived CDR1 and CDR2 are MDHEN and SYDVKM. With 1 base clipped from V and 6 bases from J, the junction kept 3 bases outside the gene matches. The variable domain in full, with the rest retrieved from reference TRBV28 and TRBJ2-3, is DVKVTQSSRYLVKRTGEKVFLECVQDMDHENMFWYRQDPGLGLRLIYFSYDVKMKEKGDIPEGYSVSREKKERFSLILESASTNQTSMYLCASSLSGGWDTQYFGPGTRLTVL.

This chain joins TRBV27 and TRBJ1-1; a weak D match, TRBD1 (5 bases). The CDR3 has 13 amino acids. Trimming took off 4 bases at V and 3 bases at J, with 9 bases between the two ends. In germline, CDR1 is MNHEY, CDR2 SMNVEV (reference sequence). The CDR3 here is CASSYQGDTEAFF. The CDR3 DNA sequence: TGTGCCAGCAGTTACCAGGGTGACACTGAAGCTTTCTTT.

CDR3 sequence: CASSFEGGPDYEQYF. The CDR3 coding sequence is TGCGCCAGCAGCTTCGAGGGAGGGCCGGACTACGAGCAGTACTTC. The chain employs TRBV5-1 and TRBJ2-7; TRBD2 agrees at 7 bases. Trimming removed 2 bases from V and 3 bases from J; junction bases left unmatched: 8. The germline gives CDR1 SGHRS, CDR2 YFSETQ. CDR3 size: 15 residues.

The V gene is TRBV7-2, the J gene TRBJ2-3, with D maybe TRBD2 (5 bases). The CDR3 consists of 16 residues. Germline assignment: CDR1 SGHTA and CDR2 FQGNSA. Trimming took off 1 base at V and 0 bases at J, with 11 bases between the two ends. CDR3 amino acids: CASSLGASLSTDTQYF. The CDR3 nucleotides read TGTGCCAGCAGCTTAGGTGCTAGCCTAAGCACAGATACGCAGTATTTT.

The V and J genes are TRBV28 and TRBJ1-5, with 7 bases fitting TRBD1. With 6 bases clipped from V and 3 bases from J, the junction kept 5 bases outside the gene matches. Germline CDR1 is MDHEN and CDR2 is SYDVKM. The CDR3 is made up of 14 amino acids. The CDR3 nucleotides read TGTGCCAGCAGGCAGACAGGGAACAATCAGCCCCAGCATTTT. This translates into CASRQTGNNQPQHF.

The CDR3 loop is CASNSLDRGYNEQFF. As DNA, the CDR3 is TGTGCCAGCAACTCCCTGGACAGGGGATACAATGAGCAGTTCTTC. The J gene is TRBJ2-1, the V gene TRBV7-9; the match to TRBD1 covers 9 bases. The length of the CDR3 is 15 residues. The V gene end was trimmed by 7 bases and the J gene end by 4 bases; junction bases not matched to a gene: 8. The germline V gene has CDR1 SEHNR and CDR2 FQNEAQ (reference sequence).

The chain carries TRBV11-3 and TRBJ2-1, with 11 bases fitting TRBD2. In germline, CDR1 is SGHNT, CDR2 YENEEA. The CDR3 totals 16 residues. V shed 4 bases and J 8 bases; nucleotides not matched to a gene: 10. CDR3 amino acids: CASSWSVVAGGDEQFF. CDR3 bases: TGTGCCAGCAGCTGGAGTGTAGTAGCGGGAGGGGATGAGCAGTTCTTC.

The chain is built from TRBV18 and TRBJ1-4; D perhaps matches TRBD1 (6 bases). This CDR3 has 13 residues. V was shortened by 6 bases and J by 6 bases, with 11 bases between the two germline ends. Germline V gene data show CDR1 as KGHSH and CDR2 as LQKENI. CDR3 coding DNA: TGTGCCAGCTCTGGGGGGCTGGATGAAAAACTGTTTTTT. Amino acids: CASSGGLDEKLFF.

The chain couples TRBV27 to TRBJ2-3, with 12 bases lining up with TRBD2. Germline V gene sequence: CDR1 MNHEY, CDR2 SMNVEV (reference sequence). The junction had 8 bases not matched to a gene; V was cut back by 6 bases and J by 4 bases. The CDR3 has 16 residues. CDR3 in DNA: TGTGCCAGCAGCCCCTCGACTAGCGGGAGCTCAGATACGCAGTATTTT. This translates into CASSPSTSGSSDTQYF.

This clone was picked up one time. This rearrangement joins TRBV11-3 to TRBJ2-1; maybe TRBD1 (6 bases). Trimming stripped 0 bases from V and 9 bases from J, with 6 bases between. This CDR3 is 12 amino acids long. Germline V lookup: CDR1 SGHNT, CDR2 YENEEA. CDR3 coding DNA: TGTGCCAGCAGCTTAGAAGGGGGTGAGCAGTTCTTC. Amino acids: CASSLEGGEQFF.

The CDR3 protein is CATGDRPYEQYF. In DNA form, the CDR3 reads TGTGCCACCGGGGACAGGCCCTACGAGCAGTACTTC. The chain joins TRBV19 to TRBJ2-7; TRBD1 matches 8 bases. The CDR3 extends over 12 amino acids. Per the germline V gene, CDR1 is LNHDA and CDR2 is SQIVND (reference sequence). After removal of 10 bases from V and 2 bases from J, the junction contained 4 bases not matched to a gene.

The chain carries TRBV7-2 and TRBJ1-5; no firm D call. Trimming removed 5 bases at V and 3 bases at J, with 8 bases between. The length of the CDR3 is 13 residues. Germline V gene sequence: CDR1 SGHTA, CDR2 FQGNSA. CDR3 in amino acids: CASSQQSNQPQHF. CDR3 nucleotide sequence: TGTGCCAGCAGCCAACAATCCAATCAGCCCCAGCATTTT. Full variable domain (outside the CDR3, taken from reference TRBV7-2 and TRBJ1-5): GAGVSQSPSNKVTEKGKDVELRCDPISGHTALYWYRQSLGQGLEFLIYFQGNSAPDKSGLPSDRFSAERTGGSVSTLTIQRTQQEDSAVYLCASSQQSNQPQHFGDGTRLSIL.

This chain connects TRBV27 to TRBJ2-5; TRBD2 matches at 10 bases. Germline CDR1 is MNHEY and CDR2 is SMNVEV (reference sequence). V lost 6 bases, J lost 4 bases, and 11 bases stayed unmatched. The CDR3 contains 16 residues. CDR3 DNA sequence: TGTGCCAGCAGCCCCTATAGCGGGGGGTTTAGAGAGACCCAGTACTTC. Encoded protein: CASSPYSGGFRETQYF.

J is TRBJ2-1 and V is TRBV20-1; tentatively, D is TRBD1 (6 bases). Germline V gene data show CDR1 as DFQATT and CDR2 as SNEGSKA (reference sequence). Trimming took off 2 bases at V and 8 bases at J, with 7 bases between the two ends. The CDR3 extends over 11 amino acids. CDR3 coding DNA: TGCAGTGCTAGAAAGGGGGATGAGCAGTTCTTC. Its protein is CSARKGDEQFF.

The chain carries TRBV2 and TRBJ2-7, with D possibly TRBD2 on 6 matching bases. The CDR3 has 14 residues. Germline loops: CDR1 SNHLY, CDR2 FYNNEI. V was cut by 4 bases and J by 2 bases, with 12 bases left in between. The CDR3 nucleotides read TGTGCCAGCAGTGTAGGGACTTTAGCCTACGAGCAGTACTTC. This translates into CASSVGTLAYEQYF.

This chain connects TRBV6-5 to TRBJ2-5, with TRBD1 as a possible D gene (6 bases). Germline loops: CDR1 MNHEY, CDR2 SVGAGI. CDR3 length: 16 residues. Trimming left V 1 base short and J 2 bases short, with 14 bases between. The CDR3 sequence: CASSYLQGWGQETQYF. CDR3 nucleotides: TGTGCCAGCAGTTACTTGCAGGGGTGGGGGCAAGAGACCCAGTACTTC.

The CDR3 sequence: CASSYNRGRETQYF. The CDR3 DNA is TGTGCCAGCAGCTACAACAGGGGGCGAGAGACCCAGTACTTC. The chain has TRBV11-3 and TRBJ2-5; 9 bases are shared with TRBD1. J gave up 4 bases and V 4 bases, and 4 bases lay outside the gene matches. Germline V CDR1 and CDR2: SGHNT, YENEEA. The CDR3 runs 14 residues.

The V gene is TRBV7-2, the J gene TRBJ2-3; unclear D gene. The CDR3 runs 13 residues. Germline values: CDR1 SGHTA, CDR2 FQGNSA. V dropped 1 base and J dropped 1 base, with 3 bases sitting between them. In DNA, the CDR3 is TGTGCCAGCAGCTTAGACGGCACAGATACGCAGTATTTT. It specifies CASSLDGTDTQYF.

The chain employs TRBV5-5 and TRBJ2-2; 8 positions agree with TRBD2. The J segment lost 5 bases and the V segment lost 2 bases, leaving 2 bases of the junction unmatched. The CDR3 has 14 amino acids. Germline lookup yields CDR1 SGHKS and CDR2 YYEKEE (reference sequence). This CDR3 is CASSFGLATGELFF. The DNA for the CDR3 is TGTGCCAGCAGCTTTGGACTAGCAACCGGGGAGCTGTTTTTT.

J is TRBJ1-1 and V is TRBV10-3; 8 bases match TRBD1. The CDR3 consists of 14 residues. The junction had 6 bases not matched to a gene; V was cut back by 5 bases and J by 4 bases. Germline-derived CDR1 and CDR2 are ENHRY and SYGVKD. The CDR3 DNA sequence: TGTGCCATCAGTTACGGACAGGGACCCACTGAAGCTTTCTTT. Translated: CAISYGQGPTEAFF.

The genes are TRBV6-5 and TRBJ1-2; no clear D gene. The CDR3 contains 15 residues. The V gene lost 0 bases and the J gene lost 8 bases, with 16 bases spanning the gap. Germline V gene data show CDR1 as MNHEY and CDR2 as SVGAGI. CDR3 in amino acids: CASSYSSFGLGGYTF. The CDR3 nucleotides read TGTGCCAGCAGTTACTCGTCTTTTGGGTTGGGGGGCTACACCTTC.

This sequence joins TRBV11-2 and TRBJ2-6, with D possibly TRBD1 on 6 matching bases. The CDR3 loop spans 15 amino acids. The germline V gene has CDR1 SGHAT and CDR2 FQNNGV. Trimming cost V 4 bases and J 0 bases, with 7 bases left between them. CDR3 region: CASSSTGSGANVLTF. In DNA, the CDR3 is TGTGCCAGCAGCTCGACAGGCTCTGGGGCCAACGTCCTGACTTTC.

This clone appeared once. Relative to the germline gene, one junction end is altered; a read error may explain this. This sequence joins TRBV7-7 and TRBJ2-7; 10 nucleotides line up with TRBD1. CDR3 size: 15 residues. Germline V gives CDR1 SSHAT, CDR2 FNYEAQ (reference sequence). The CDR3: CASSLGTGVTYEQYF. The CDR3 DNA follows: TGTGCTAGCAGCCTCGGGACAGGGGTTACCTACGAGCAGTACTTC.

V is TRBV6-5 and J is TRBJ1-6; 8 bases line up with TRBD1. Germline-derived CDR1 and CDR2 are MNHEY and SVGAGI. The V segment lost 3 bases and the J segment 9 bases; nucleotides outside the gene matches: 7. This CDR3 region has 15 residues. DNA of the CDR3: TGTGCCAGCAGTTATAAAGGACAGGGAGGTTCACCCCTCCACTTT. Translating it yields CASSYKGQGGSPLHF.